These 9 T cell receptor beta chains came from one sample sequenced in a study of OX40 agonist ivuxolimab in advanced cancers. Repertoires were generated with immunoSEQ multiplex PCR, while TCRdb's copy carries only in-frame clones and drops some. The table shows about 14,000 clones, with under 95% occurring only once. Sequencing was performed on CD4+ or CD8+ T cells sorted from blood, taken in a trial of the OX40 agonist ivuxolimab. The receptors originated from an adult with an advanced solid tumor such as melanoma, head and neck, liver or kidney cancer.

The gene calls are TRBV6-5 and TRBJ2-1, with D possibly TRBD2 on 7 matching bases. Germline CDR1 and CDR2: MNHEY and SVGAGI. V shed 2 bases and J shed 7 bases, with 15 bases lying between them. The CDR3 contains 15 residues. CDR3 DNA: TGTGCCAGCAGTTACGGGGGGGCCCCGGGGAATGAGCAGTTCTTC. Amino acids: CASSYGGAPGNEQFF.

V and J are TRBV2 and TRBJ2-1; 11 nucleotides line up with TRBD2. Germline V gene sequence: CDR1 SNHLY, CDR2 FYNNEI. Trimming at V came to 5 bases and at J to 5 bases, leaving 11 bases not matched to a gene. The CDR3 is 17 amino acids. The CDR3 here is CASSFDSGRAINNEQFF. CDR3 DNA sequence: TGTGCCAGCAGTTTCGATAGCGGGAGGGCGATCAACAATGAGCAGTTCTTC. The complete variable domain, with remaining parts taken from reference TRBV2 and TRBJ2-1, reads EPEVTQTPSHQVTQMGQEVILRCVPISNHLYFYWYRQILGQKVEFLVSFYNNEISEKSEIFDDQFSVERPDGSNFTLKIRSTKLEDSAMYFCASSFDSGRAINNEQFFGPGTRLTVL.

CDR3 DNA sequence: TGTGCCAGCAGAGAAAGGGGACTAGCGGGACGCAATGAGCAGTTCTTC. Its translation is CASRERGLAGRNEQFF. The rearrangement joins TRBV2 to TRBJ2-1; TRBD2 agrees at 13 bases. Per germline, CDR1 SNHLY and CDR2 FYNNEI. The CDR3 extends over 16 amino acids. V was pared by 6 bases and J by 6 bases, with 8 bases of the junction left unmatched.

The chain combines TRBV11-2 with TRBJ2-5, with D possibly matching TRBD2 (5 bases). This CDR3 has 14 residues. Between the trimmed V and J ends, which lost 5 bases and 7 bases, there was a span of 17 bases. Per germline, CDR1 SGHAT and CDR2 FQNNGV. DNA for the CDR3: TGTGCCAGCAGCGAGCCTAGCTCTGAGGGGACCCAGTACTTC. It is translated as CASSEPSSEGTQYF. Drawing the rest from reference TRBV11-2 and TRBJ2-5, the complete variable domain is EAGVAQSPRYKIIEKRQSVAFWCNPISGHATLYWYQQILGQGPKLLIQFQNNGVVDDSQLPKDRFSAERLKGVDSTLKIQPAKLEDSAVYLCASSEPSSEGTQYFGPGTRLLVL.

This chain uses TRBV19 with TRBJ1-1; 9 bases agree with TRBD1. Germline CDR1 reads LNHDA; CDR2 reads SQIVND (reference sequence). With 8 bases clipped from V and 0 bases from J, the junction kept 1 base outside the gene matches. The CDR3 totals 13 residues. CDR3 in DNA: TGTGCCAGTGGGACAGGGATGAACACTGAAGCTTTCTTT. This encodes CASGTGMNTEAFF.

V gene TRBV9 combines with J gene TRBJ2-2, with 9 bases matching TRBD1. The V and J ends lost 3 bases and 10 bases, in that order; junction bases with no gene match: 7. Germline CDR1 is SGDLS and CDR2 is YYNGEE. This CDR3 is built from 14 residues. The CDR3 spells CASSETGGLPELFF. In DNA form, the CDR3 reads TGTGCCAGCAGCGAGACAGGGGGGTTGCCGGAGCTGTTTTTT.

The chain is built from TRBV4-3 and TRBJ1-1; TRBD1 agrees at 11 bases. The CDR3 has 17 residues. Germline trimming cut 3 bases from V and 4 bases from J; bases unmatched to any gene: 10. The germline CDR1 and CDR2 sequences are LGHNA and YSLEER. This CDR3 is CASSQAPGQGGGTEAFF. DNA for the CDR3: TGCGCCAGCAGCCAGGCTCCGGGACAGGGGGGCGGCACTGAAGCTTTCTTT.

The genes are TRBV6-4 and TRBJ2-7; the D gene could be TRBD1 or TRBD2 (7 bases each). This CDR3 contains 14 residues. V shed 3 bases and J shed 8 bases, with 17 bases lying between them. The germline CDR1 and CDR2 sequences are MRHNA and SNTAGT. CDR3 loop: CASSEGTASGKQYF. In DNA, the CDR3 is TGTGCCAGCAGTGAGGGGACAGCTAGCGGTAAGCAGTACTTC.

V and J are TRBV28 and TRBJ1-5; the D is unclear. The germline V gene has CDR1 MDHEN and CDR2 SYDVKM. The CDR3 covers 14 residues. Trimming left V 2 bases short and J 5 bases short, with 10 bases between. The CDR3 reads CASSLRGPHQPQHF. DNA of the CDR3: TGTGCCAGCAGTTTAAGAGGCCCCCATCAGCCCCAGCATTTT.